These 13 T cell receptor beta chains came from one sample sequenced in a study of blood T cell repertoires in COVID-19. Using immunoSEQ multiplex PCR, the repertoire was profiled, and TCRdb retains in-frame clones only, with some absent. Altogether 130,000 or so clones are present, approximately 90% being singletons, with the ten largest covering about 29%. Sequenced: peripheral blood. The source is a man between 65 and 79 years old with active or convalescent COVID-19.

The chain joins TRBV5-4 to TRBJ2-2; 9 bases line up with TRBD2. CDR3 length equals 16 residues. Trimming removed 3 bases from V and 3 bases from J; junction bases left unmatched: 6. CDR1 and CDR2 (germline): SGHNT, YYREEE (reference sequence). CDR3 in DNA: TGTGCCAGCAGCTCCTTAGCGGGAGCCGACACCGGGGAGCTGTTTTTT. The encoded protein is CASSSLAGADTGELFF.

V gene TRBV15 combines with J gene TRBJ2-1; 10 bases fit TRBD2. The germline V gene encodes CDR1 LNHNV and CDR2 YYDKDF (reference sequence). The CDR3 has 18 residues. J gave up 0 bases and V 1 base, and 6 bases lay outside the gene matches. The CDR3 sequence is CATSRVGTSDASYNEQFF. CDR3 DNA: TGTGCCACCAGCAGAGTCGGGACTAGCGACGCCTCCTACAATGAGCAGTTCTTC.

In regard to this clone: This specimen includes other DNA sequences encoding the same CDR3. DNA of the CDR3: TGTGCCACTTCAGGGACTAGCGGCTCTTACGAGCAGTACTTC. It yields the protein CATSGTSGSYEQYF. The chain is built from TRBV18 and TRBJ2-7; 11 nucleotides agree with TRBD2. The V and J ends lost 10 bases and 4 bases, in that order; junction bases with no gene match: 9. The CDR3 has 14 residues. Per the germline V gene, CDR1 is KGHSH and CDR2 is LQKENI.

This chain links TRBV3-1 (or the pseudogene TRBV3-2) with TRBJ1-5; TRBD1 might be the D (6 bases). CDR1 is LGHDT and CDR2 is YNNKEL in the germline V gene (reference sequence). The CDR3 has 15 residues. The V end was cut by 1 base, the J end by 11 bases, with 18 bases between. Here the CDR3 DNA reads TGTGCCAGCAGCCAAGGAGGGGGGGCGCGAACCGCCCAGCATTTT. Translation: CASSQGGGARTAQHF.

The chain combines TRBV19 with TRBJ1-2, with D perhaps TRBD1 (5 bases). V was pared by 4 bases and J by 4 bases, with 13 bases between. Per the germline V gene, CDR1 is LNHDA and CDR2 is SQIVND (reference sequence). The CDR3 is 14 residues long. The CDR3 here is CASSTLQDTYGYTF. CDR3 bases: TGTGCCAGTAGTACACTACAGGATACCTATGGCTACACCTTC.

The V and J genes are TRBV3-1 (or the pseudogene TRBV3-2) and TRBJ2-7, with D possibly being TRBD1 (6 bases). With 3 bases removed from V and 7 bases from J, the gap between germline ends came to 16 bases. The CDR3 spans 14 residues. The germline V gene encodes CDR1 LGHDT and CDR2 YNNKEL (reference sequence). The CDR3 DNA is TGTGCCAGCAGCCAGTCCACAGGGCCGGGTGAGCAGTACTTC. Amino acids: CASSQSTGPGEQYF.

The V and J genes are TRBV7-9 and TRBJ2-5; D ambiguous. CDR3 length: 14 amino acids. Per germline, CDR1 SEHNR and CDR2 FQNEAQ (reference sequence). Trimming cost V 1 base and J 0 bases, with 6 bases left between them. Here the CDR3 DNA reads TGTGCCAGCAGCTTAGTTCCGTACCAAGAGACCCAGTACTTC. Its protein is CASSLVPYQETQYF.

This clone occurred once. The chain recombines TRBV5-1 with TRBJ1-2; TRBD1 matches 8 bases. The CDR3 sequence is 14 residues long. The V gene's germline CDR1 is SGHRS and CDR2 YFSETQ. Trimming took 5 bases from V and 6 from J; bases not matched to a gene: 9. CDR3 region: CASSPGQGSNGYTF. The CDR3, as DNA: TGCGCCAGCAGTCCCGGACAGGGATCAAATGGCTACACCTTC.

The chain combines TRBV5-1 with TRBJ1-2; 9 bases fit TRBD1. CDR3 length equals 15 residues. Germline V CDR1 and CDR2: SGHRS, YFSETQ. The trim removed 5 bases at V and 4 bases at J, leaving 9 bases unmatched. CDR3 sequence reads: CASRATGTGPYGYTF. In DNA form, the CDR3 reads TGCGCCAGCAGAGCTACCGGGACAGGGCCCTATGGCTACACCTTC.

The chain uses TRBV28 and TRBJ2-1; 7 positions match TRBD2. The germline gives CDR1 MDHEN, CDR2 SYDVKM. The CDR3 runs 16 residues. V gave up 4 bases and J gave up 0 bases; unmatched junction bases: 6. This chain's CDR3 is CASSSMGGSSYNEQFF. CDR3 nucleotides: TGTGCCAGCAGTTCTATGGGGGGGAGCTCCTACAATGAGCAGTTCTTC. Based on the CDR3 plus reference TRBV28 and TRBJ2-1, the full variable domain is DVKVTQSSRYLVKRTGEKVFLECVQDMDHENMFWYRQDPGLGLRLIYFSYDVKMKEKGDIPEGYSVSREKKERFSLILESASTNQTSMYLCASSSMGGSSYNEQFFGPGTRLTVL.

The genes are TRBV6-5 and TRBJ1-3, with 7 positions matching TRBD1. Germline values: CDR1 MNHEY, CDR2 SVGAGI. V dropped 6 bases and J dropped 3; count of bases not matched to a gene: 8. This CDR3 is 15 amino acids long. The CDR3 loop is CASRIMQGGGNTIYF. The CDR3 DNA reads TGTGCCAGCAGGATAATGCAGGGGGGTGGAAACACCATATATTTT.

The CDR3, as DNA: TGTGCCAGCATCAGAACCGGGGAGCTGTTTTTT. Amino acids: CASIRTGELFF. This sequence joins TRBV7-9 and TRBJ2-2; unclear D gene. Trimming took 7 bases from V and 5 from J, leaving 5 bases between them. Per germline, CDR1 SEHNR and CDR2 FQNEAQ (reference sequence). The CDR3 spans 11 residues.

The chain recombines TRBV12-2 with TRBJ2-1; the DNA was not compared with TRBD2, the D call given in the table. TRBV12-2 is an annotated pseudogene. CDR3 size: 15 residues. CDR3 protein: CASRYRDLGGNEQFF. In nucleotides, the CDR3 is TGTGCAAGTCGCTACCGGGACCTGGGAGGGAATGAGCAGTTCTTC.